Following are 24 T cell receptor beta chains from one sample sequenced in a study of blood T cell repertoires in COVID-19 (dated by TCRdb to 2019 to 2021). To prepare the library, the immunoSEQ multiplex PCR assay was applied. Imported from immuneACCESS, the table was reduced by TCRdb to in-frame sequences with V and J called. These copies leave out some clones; in studies compared against another copy, an unresolved V gene accounts for under half, and the cause of the remainder is not known. The sample records over 110,000 clones, around 72% of which are singletons. The leading ten clones occupy more than 1.5% of the sample. The sample comprised peripheral blood. These TCRs come from a woman in her sixties or seventies with acute or convalescent COVID-19.

The rearrangement links TRBV6-4 to TRBJ2-1, with 10 bases aligning to TRBD2. This CDR3 region has 16 residues. Germline V gene lookup returns CDR1 MRHNA and CDR2 SNTAGT. V lost 2 bases, J lost 4 bases, and 5 bases stayed unmatched. Written as DNA, the CDR3 is TGTGCCAGCAGTGACCTAGCGGGAGTGGGTTACAATGAGCAGTTCTTC. It encodes CASSDLAGVGYNEQFF.

The rearrangement links TRBV10-1 to TRBJ2-3; TRBD2 is a possible D gene (5 bases). Trimming cost V 4 bases and J 5 bases, with 10 bases left between them. Germline CDR1 reads WNHNN; CDR2 reads SYGVQD (reference sequence). The CDR3 length is 13 residues. CDR3 sequence: CASSAGSRDTQYF. The DNA of the CDR3 is TGCGCCAGCAGTGCGGGGTCTAGAGATACGCAGTATTTT.

The table lists this clone with a few counts. The V gene is TRBV5-1, the J gene TRBJ2-3; 10 bases map to TRBD1. The CDR3 covers 15 residues. With V trimmed by 4 bases and J by 4 bases, 6 bases remained unmatched. CDR1 SGHRS and CDR2 YFSETQ come from the germline V gene. The CDR3 nucleotides read TGCGCCAGCAGCCCCGACAGGGGGCGGCCAGATACGCAGTATTTT. Encoded protein: CASSPDRGRPDTQYF.

This clone showed up just a few times. The rearrangement joins TRBV5-1 to TRBJ2-1, with TRBD2 matching 10 bases. With V trimmed by 1 base and J by 6 bases, 10 bases remained unmatched. Germline CDR1 reads SGHRS; CDR2 reads YFSETQ. The CDR3 is 17 amino acids. Written as DNA, the CDR3 is TGCGCCAGCAGCTTGACTCTAGCGGGAGTAGGAGGCAATGAGCAGTTCTTC. Translation: CASSLTLAGVGGNEQFF.

The chain joins TRBV9 to TRBJ2-2; D might be TRBD1 (6 bases). The V end lost 3 bases, the J end lost 7 bases, and 13 bases lay between the germline ends. The CDR3 is made up of 14 amino acids. The germline CDR1 and CDR2 sequences are SGDLS and YYNGEE. The DNA of the CDR3 is TGTGCCAGCAGCGCAGATACAGGGATCGGGGAGCTGTTTTTT. Amino acids: CASSADTGIGELFF.

A single count supports this clone. The CDR3, as DNA: TGCGCCAGCAGCCCGGACAGGGGGCTTGGGGCCAACGTCCTGACTTTC. As protein: CASSPDRGLGANVLTF. The chain combines TRBV5-1 with TRBJ2-6; 11 bases are shared with TRBD1. Germline V gene lookup returns CDR1 SGHRS and CDR2 YFSETQ. With 4 bases clipped from V and 3 bases from J, the junction kept 3 bases outside the gene matches. The CDR3 contains 16 residues.

The rearrangement links TRBV18 to TRBJ1-2; possible D gene TRBD1, 6 bases. Germline CDR1 reads KGHSH; CDR2 reads LQKENI. The CDR3 covers 13 residues. The V end lost 5 bases, the J end lost 4 bases, and 11 bases lay between the germline ends. In nucleotides, the CDR3 is TGTGCCAGCTCAGTGACAGGTTCCTATGGCTACACCTTC. This sequence encodes CASSVTGSYGYTF.

Notes on this clone: One end of the junction varies from germline; a read error may be responsible. V and J are TRBV10-3 and TRBJ2-7, with TRBD2 matching over 7 bases. The CDR3 totals 11 residues. Per germline, CDR1 ENHRY and CDR2 SYGVKD. The CDR3 DNA is TGTGCCACAGGGAGTCGGCGGGAGACTTCTTTC. Its protein product is CATGSRRETSF.

Here the CDR3 DNA reads TGTGCCAGCAGTTACGGGGAGGAGACCCAGTACTTC. This encodes CASSYGEETQYF. V usage is TRBV6-6 and J usage is TRBJ2-5; possible D gene TRBD2, 5 bases. The germline V gene encodes CDR1 MNHNY and CDR2 SVGAGI (reference sequence). CDR3 size: 12 residues. V shed 2 bases and J shed 5 bases, with 6 bases lying between them.

The rearrangement links TRBV20-1 to TRBJ1-2; 7 bases map to TRBD1. With V trimmed by 3 bases and J by 4 bases, 8 bases remained unmatched. There are 14 residues in the CDR3. Germline CDR1 DFQATT, CDR2 SNEGSKA (reference sequence). CDR3 nucleotides: TGCAGTGCTAGTGTTCAGGGGGAAGGCTATGGCTACACCTTC. Translating it yields CSASVQGEGYGYTF.

This chain connects TRBV30 to TRBJ1-2; the D gene is possibly TRBD1 (5 bases). V lost 5 bases to trimming and J lost 6 bases, with 16 bases between them. Germline CDR1 GTSNPN, CDR2 SVGIG (reference sequence). This CDR3 comprises 13 residues. CDR3 sequence reads: CAWSTETVDGYTF. The CDR3 nucleotides read TGTGCCTGGTCCACAGAGACAGTCGATGGCTACACCTTC.

CDR3 DNA: TGTGCCAGCAGCTTGGACAGGGGAGTTGGTCAGCCCCAGCATTTT. It translates to CASSLDRGVGQPQHF. The V and J genes are TRBV5-4 and TRBJ1-5; 7 bases agree with TRBD1. V dropped 0 bases and J dropped 6; count of bases not matched to a gene: 6. Per the germline V gene, CDR1 is SGHNT and CDR2 is YYREEE (reference sequence). CDR3 length equals 15 residues.

The chain links TRBV7-3 to TRBJ2-1, with 10 bases fitting TRBD2. Germline values: CDR1 SGHTA, CDR2 FQGTGA. The CDR3 loop spans 16 amino acids. Trimming cost V 4 bases and J 0 bases; bases outside gene matches: 3. CDR3 region: CASSSIAGGSYNEQFF. The DNA of the CDR3 is TGTGCCAGCAGCTCTATAGCGGGAGGCTCCTACAATGAGCAGTTCTTC.

The V and J genes are TRBV12-3 or TRBV12-4 and TRBJ2-1, with 7 positions matching TRBD2. With V trimmed by 3 bases and J by 10 bases, 3 bases remained unmatched. The CDR3 totals 12 residues. The DNA for the CDR3 is TGTGCCAGCAGTTTGACTAGCCTCGAGCAGTTCTTC. Translated, it gives CASSLTSLEQFF.

This sequence joins TRBV9 and TRBJ1-2; D is perhaps TRBD1 (5 bases). Trimming took off 0 bases at V and 4 bases at J, with 10 bases between the two ends. Germline CDR1 is SGDLS and CDR2 is YYNGEE. The CDR3 totals 14 residues. CDR3 protein: CASSVGTGRYGYTF. In nucleotides, the CDR3 is TGTGCCAGCAGCGTAGGTACAGGACGCTATGGCTACACCTTC.

The chain recombines TRBV6-5 with TRBJ2-7; 11 nucleotides align to TRBD2. Germline CDR1 reads MNHEY; CDR2 reads SVGAGI. With V trimmed by 2 bases and J by 6 bases, 6 bases remained unmatched. The CDR3 is 15 amino acids. This CDR3 reads CASSYGRLAGSEQYF. Written as DNA, the CDR3 is TGTGCCAGCAGTTACGGGAGACTAGCGGGAAGCGAGCAGTACTTC.

This sequence joins TRBV6-1 and TRBJ2-4; the D gene is possibly TRBD2 (5 bases). This CDR3 region has 15 residues. V was pared by 5 bases and J by 7 bases, with 18 bases between. From germline, CDR1 is MNHNS and CDR2 SASEGT. CDR3 coding DNA: TGTGCCAGCAGTCGGCCCGGGGAGCTCAGGAACATTCAGTACTTC. This codes for CASSRPGELRNIQYF.

The CDR3 DNA reads as TGTGCCAGCAGCTTAGGCGGCTTCAACACCGGGGAGCTGTTTTTT. Encoded protein: CASSLGGFNTGELFF. The chain links TRBV5-4 to TRBJ2-2; unclear D gene. The CDR3 consists of 15 residues. V was cut by 2 bases and J by 2 bases, with 10 bases left in between. The germline gives CDR1 SGHNT, CDR2 YYREEE (reference sequence).

The V call is TRBV5-1, the J call TRBJ1-3; no clear D. This CDR3 region has 15 residues. V lost 4 bases and J lost 2, with 13 bases in between. Germline-derived CDR1 and CDR2 are SGHRS and YFSETQ. This CDR3 is CASSPLGGTGNTIYF. The CDR3 DNA follows: TGCGCCAGCAGCCCCCTCGGAGGAACTGGAAACACCATATATTTT.

This sequence joins TRBV28 and TRBJ1-6, with 8 bases matching TRBD1. The CDR3 has 14 residues. The germline V gene has CDR1 MDHEN and CDR2 SYDVKM. The V and J ends lost 2 bases and 11 bases, in that order; junction bases with no gene match: 5. CDR3 in DNA: TGTGCCAGCAGTTTAAAGAGACAGGGGACACCCCTCCACTTT. Its translation is CASSLKRQGTPLHF.

The V gene is TRBV4-1, the J gene TRBJ2-7, with TRBD2 as a possible D gene (6 bases). Germline V lookup: CDR1 MGHRA, CDR2 YSYEKL. The CDR3 length is 15 residues. V lost 1 base and J lost 3, with 13 bases in between. CDR3 nucleotides: TGCGCCAGCAGCCAAGTTCAGGGAGGATTCTACGAGCAGTACTTC. Translating it yields CASSQVQGGFYEQYF.

V gene TRBV30 combines with J gene TRBJ1-6; D is ambiguous. Germline V gene lookup returns CDR1 GTSNPN and CDR2 SVGIG (reference sequence). Trimming removed 0 bases at V and 2 bases at J, with 8 bases between. This CDR3 has 15 amino acids. CDR3 sequence reads: CAWSVRQAYNSPLHF. The CDR3 DNA reads TGTGCCTGGAGTGTAAGGCAGGCCTATAATTCACCCCTCCACTTT.

The CDR3 DNA follows: TGTGCCAGCTCCCCGGAACAGCTTACAACTAATGAAAAACTGTTTTTT. It codes for CASSPEQLTTNEKLFF. This rearrangement joins TRBV18 to TRBJ1-4; D not resolved. The CDR3 is made up of 16 amino acids. The germline CDR1 and CDR2 sequences are KGHSH and LQKENI. Trimming cost V 6 bases and J 0 bases, with 14 bases left between them.

This clone was seen more than once but under ten times. The V and J genes are TRBV7-8 and TRBJ2-1; TRBD2 aligns across 11 bases. The V and J ends lost 5 bases and 4 bases, in that order; junction bases with no gene match: 10. The CDR3 is made up of 17 amino acids. Germline V gene lookup returns CDR1 SGHVS and CDR2 FQNEAQ. CDR3 sequence (DNA): TGTGCCAGCAGCCCGAGACTAGCGGGATTGGGGTACAATGAGCAGTTCTTC. Its protein product is CASSPRLAGLGYNEQFF.